This TCR beta chain emerged from a study of shared clonotypes between healthy human individuals. Points on this clone: What it binds is unknown.

This CDR3 contains 10 residues. The germline gives CDR1 SQVTM, CDR2 ANQGSEA. V was trimmed by 3 bases and J by 6 bases, leaving 5 bases between them. Deep was the level at which the assay was run. Replicate PCRs for unsorted PBMC used roughly 320 ng DNA (around 30,000 T cell genomes). Profiling relied on immunoSEQ multiplex PCR, and the TCRdb table lists in-frame clones only, not all of them. Among about 96,000 clones listed, roughly 45% were seen once. General study results and limits: It was the few donors that limited the genetic and exposure-history diversity represented.

Those who donated were healthy HIV-negative adults, with no recent acute infections or vaccinations reported. The chain is built from TRBV29-1 and TRBJ1-1; D is unclear. The clonotype originates from a woman between 40 and 55 years old in good health. Some clones in this sample may be carry-over from other donors' samples. Sequencing was performed on PBMCs. The CDR3 DNA reads TGCAGCGTTGACCTCGCTGAAGCTTTCTTT. This encodes CSVDLAEAFF.